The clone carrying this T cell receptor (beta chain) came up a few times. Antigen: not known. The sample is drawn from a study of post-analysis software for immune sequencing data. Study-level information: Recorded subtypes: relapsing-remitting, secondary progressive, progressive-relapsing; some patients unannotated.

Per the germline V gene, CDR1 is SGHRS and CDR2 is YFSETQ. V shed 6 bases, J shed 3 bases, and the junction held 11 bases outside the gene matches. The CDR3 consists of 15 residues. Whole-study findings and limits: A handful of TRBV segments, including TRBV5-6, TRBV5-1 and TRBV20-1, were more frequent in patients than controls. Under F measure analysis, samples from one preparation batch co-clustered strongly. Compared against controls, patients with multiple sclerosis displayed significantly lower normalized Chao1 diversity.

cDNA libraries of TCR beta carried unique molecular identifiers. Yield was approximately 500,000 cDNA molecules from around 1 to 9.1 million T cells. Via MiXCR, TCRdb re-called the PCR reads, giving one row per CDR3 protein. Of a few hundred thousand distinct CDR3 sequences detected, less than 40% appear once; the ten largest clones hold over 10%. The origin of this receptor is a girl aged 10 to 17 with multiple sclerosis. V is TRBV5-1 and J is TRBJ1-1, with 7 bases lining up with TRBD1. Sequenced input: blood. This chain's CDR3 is CASTIRQGGHTEAFF. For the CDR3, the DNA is TGCGCCAGCACTATACGACAGGGAGGGCACACTGAAGCTTTCTTT.